This TCR beta chain was observed in a study of T cell repertoires in cytomegalovirus infection. About the research overall: Matching HLA type, along with CMV infection, was indicated by public TCR beta signatures. Study conclusions and caveats: HLA-C-restricted CMV clonotypes gave the most frequent clonotype in two of eight donors. Summed public TCR beta family frequency identified CMV carriers bearing the relevant HLA.

Trimming removed 10 bases from V and 0 bases from J; junction bases left unmatched: 13. Germline CDR1 is LNHDA and CDR2 is SQIVND (reference sequence). This CDR3 has 17 amino acids. One entry per CDR3 protein results from TCRdb running MiXCR on the reads. The data show some 590,000 distinct CDR3 sequences, roughly 43% seen once. With respect to this clonotype: Its antigen is not known.

The TCR originated in a human donor in good health (CMV status not recorded). Some clones in this sample may be carry-over from other donors' samples. The specimen comprised cultured PBMCs, sampled from culture after CMV antigen stimulation. The chain combines TRBV19 with TRBJ1-1; 11 bases are a match to TRBD1. This CDR3 is CATKYGTGGIMNTEAFF. The CDR3 DNA sequence: TGTGCCACCAAGTACGGGACAGGGGGGATCATGAACACTGAAGCTTTCTTT.